These 5 T cell receptor beta chains were sequenced from one sample in a study of OX40 agonist ivuxolimab in advanced cancers. The repertoire was sequenced with immunoSEQ multiplex PCR; TCRdb's copy has only in-frame clones and lacks some. Of 53,000 or so clones in the sample, more than 85% were seen once. This material consisted of CD4+ or CD8+ T cells sorted from blood, taken in a trial of the OX40 agonist ivuxolimab. These receptors all come from an adult with an advanced solid tumor such as melanoma, head and neck, liver or kidney cancer.

Details on this clone: An end of the junction differs from the germline gene, which may be a read error. The chain joins TRBV4-1 to TRBJ2-2, with 7 nucleotides matching TRBD1. This CDR3 has 16 residues. In germline, CDR1 is MGHRA, CDR2 YSYEKL. The CDR3 sequence is CTSSPGQNANTGELFF. CDR3 DNA sequence: TGCACCAGCAGCCCGGGACAGAACGCGAACACCGGGGAGCTGTTTTTT.

CDR3 bases: TGTGCCAGCAGATCCATGGACAGTGGCACAGATACGCAGTATTTT. Amino acid sequence: CASRSMDSGTDTQYF. The chain is built from TRBV7-9 and TRBJ2-3, with D perhaps TRBD1 (6 bases). CDR1 and CDR2 from the germline V gene are SEHNR and FQNEAQ (reference sequence). The CDR3 totals 15 residues. V was pared by 6 bases and J by 1 base, with 14 bases between.

This rearrangement joins TRBV5-3 to TRBJ1-4, with no clear D. TRBV5-3 has ORF status, its function being uncertain. This CDR3 is 15 amino acids long. The germline V and J ends were trimmed by 5 bases and 7 bases, with 18 bases remaining between them. In nucleotides, the CDR3 is TGTGCCAGAAGTCCTAGGTCCTGGTTGGGTGAAAAACTGTTTTTT. Translation: CARSPRSWLGEKLFF.

The rearrangement links TRBV6-5 to TRBJ2-1, with D perhaps TRBD1 or TRBD2 (5 bases each). The CDR3 sequence is 15 residues long. Germline CDR1 is MNHEY and CDR2 is SVGAGI. V gave up 6 bases and J gave up 4 bases, with 16 bases separating them. The CDR3 loop reads CASRQMVGGYNEQFF. The CDR3 DNA sequence: TGTGCCAGCAGGCAAATGGTTGGGGGATACAATGAGCAGTTCTTC.

The gene calls are TRBV28 and TRBJ2-7, with D maybe TRBD2 (5 bases). Between the trimmed V and J ends, which lost 10 bases and 2 bases, there was a span of 15 bases. CDR1 and CDR2 from the germline V gene are MDHEN and SYDVKM. This CDR3 spans 13 amino acids. The CDR3, as DNA: TGTGCCACCCGAGGGAGCATAACCTACGAGCAGTACTTC. It translates to CATRGSITYEQYF.